The 15 T cell receptor beta chains below were found in one sample sequenced in a study of cytomegalovirus exposure and HLA in healthy donors. Primers for the PCR totalled 60 Vbeta and 13 Jbeta. Profiled with immunoSEQ multiplex PCR; TCRdb holds only in-frame clones, not every one. The sample totals 150,000 to 200,000 clones. Sequencing was carried out using PBMCs. Source of these receptors: a man aged 30-40 years in good health and CMV-seronegative.

This chain joins TRBV10-1 and TRBJ2-5; 10 nucleotides line up with TRBD2. Germline CDR1 and CDR2: WNHNN and SYGVQD (reference sequence). The CDR3 runs to 17 residues. The V and J ends lost 0 bases and 4 bases, in that order; junction bases with no gene match: 8. The CDR3 protein is CASSESGRLAGAETQYF. CDR3 bases: TGCGCCAGCAGTGAGTCTGGAAGACTAGCGGGCGCAGAGACCCAGTACTTC.

The genes are TRBV18 and TRBJ2-1; TRBD2 matches at 7 bases. Germline CDR1 is KGHSH and CDR2 is LQKENI. V was clipped by 6 bases and J by 6 bases; unmatched bases: 8. The CDR3 covers 14 residues. Here the CDR3 DNA reads TGTGCCAGCTCCGGTGGACTAGTTGGCAATGAGCAGTTCTTC. Encoded protein: CASSGGLVGNEQFF.

The chain links TRBV4-3 to TRBJ1-2; tentatively, D is TRBD1 (5 bases). V shed 0 bases and J shed 4 bases, with 9 bases lying between them. CDR3 length equals 14 residues. Germline assignment: CDR1 LGHNA and CDR2 YSLEER. CDR3 in DNA: TGCGCCAGCAGCCAAGATCCGGGGGGCTATGGCTACACCTTC. This encodes CASSQDPGGYGYTF.

The V call is TRBV10-3, the J call TRBJ2-5; 8 bases map to TRBD1. Matching the DNA end better, TRBJ2-7 makes the J call doubtful. The CDR3 is made up of 13 amino acids. CDR1 and CDR2 from the germline V gene are ENHRY and SYGVKD. CDR3 amino acids: CAISGTGIHEQYF. The CDR3 bases are TGTGCCATCAGTGGGACAGGGATCCACGAGCAGTACTTC.

V and J are TRBV2 and TRBJ1-1, with TRBD1 matching over 7 bases. J gave up 0 bases and V 8 bases, and 3 bases lay outside the gene matches. There are 13 residues in the CDR3. Germline lookup yields CDR1 SNHLY and CDR2 FYNNEI. CDR3 sequence (DNA): TGTGCCAGCGCGGGACAGTTGAACACTGAAGCTTTCTTT. Amino acids: CASAGQLNTEAFF.

The chain has TRBV5-4 and TRBJ1-1; TRBD1 matches at 10 bases. The J segment lost 5 bases and the V segment lost 3 bases, leaving 7 bases of the junction unmatched. Germline V lookup: CDR1 SGHNT, CDR2 YYREEE (reference sequence). The CDR3 loop spans 15 amino acids. This CDR3 is CASSSGQGHRTEAFF. CDR3 DNA: TGTGCCAGCAGCTCGGGACAGGGGCATCGAACTGAAGCTTTCTTT.

The gene calls are TRBV27 and TRBJ1-2, with 10 bases lining up with TRBD1. Germline lookup yields CDR1 MNHEY and CDR2 SMNVEV (reference sequence). There are 18 residues in the CDR3. Unmatched junction bases numbered 11, after V lost 0 bases and J lost 4 bases. CDR3 amino acids: CASSLSPILGQGSYGYTF. Here the CDR3 DNA reads TGTGCCAGCAGTTTATCGCCGATTCTGGGACAGGGGTCCTATGGCTACACCTTC.

The CDR3 DNA is TGTGCCTGGGACGGACAGGGGAGCACTGAAGCTTTCTTT. The encoded protein is CAWDGQGSTEAFF. This sequence joins TRBV30 and TRBJ1-1, with TRBD1 matching over 9 bases. Germline V CDR1 and CDR2: GTSNPN, SVGIG (reference sequence). This CDR3 comprises 13 residues. V shed 5 bases, J shed 4 bases, and the junction held 5 bases outside the gene matches. Combining the CDR3 with reference TRBV30 and TRBJ1-1 gives the whole variable domain SQTIHQWPATLVQPVGSPLSLECTVEGTSNPNLYWYRQAAGRGLQLLFYSVGIGQISSEVPQNLSASRPQDRQFILSSKKLLLSDSGFYLCAWDGQGSTEAFFGQGTRLTVV.

V gene TRBV7-9 combines with J gene TRBJ2-4; 8 bases are shared with TRBD1. CDR1 and CDR2 from the germline V gene are SEHNR and FQNEAQ (reference sequence). The V gene end was trimmed by 5 bases and the J gene end by 9 bases; junction bases not matched to a gene: 9. This CDR3 comprises 14 residues. In DNA, the CDR3 is TGTGCCAGCAGCCGACAGGGGATCCCTCCCATTCAGTACTTC. Protein sequence: CASSRQGIPPIQYF.

The chain carries TRBV5-1 and TRBJ2-7, with D possibly being TRBD2 (6 bases). The CDR3 extends over 16 amino acids. V was cut by 0 bases and J by 2 bases, with 15 bases left in between. Germline CDR1 reads SGHRS; CDR2 reads YFSETQ. The CDR3 region has the DNA TGCGCCAGCAGCTTGGCGGCTAGCGCTCGAACCTACGAGCAGTACTTC. It specifies CASSLAASARTYEQYF.

The chain employs TRBV4-2 and TRBJ1-5; 7 bases match TRBD1. The CDR3 spans 16 residues. From germline, CDR1 is LGHNA and CDR2 YNFKEQ. J lost 3 bases, V lost 4 bases, and 9 bases had no gene match. The DNA of the CDR3 is TGTGCCAGCAGCCGATCCGGGACAGAGGACAATCAGCCCCAGCATTTT. This sequence encodes CASSRSGTEDNQPQHF.

The chain uses TRBV11-2 and TRBJ2-1, with a tentative D call TRBD1 (5 bases). Germline V gives CDR1 SGHAT, CDR2 FQNNGV. The CDR3 has 16 amino acids. Deletions cut 5 bases from V and 2 bases from J, with 16 bases between. The chain's CDR3 is CASSRGQFNAYNEQFF. The CDR3 region has the DNA TGTGCCAGCAGCCGCGGACAATTCAACGCCTACAATGAGCAGTTCTTC.

The chain couples TRBV30 to TRBJ1-2; the D is unclear. Germline V gives CDR1 GTSNPN, CDR2 SVGIG (reference sequence). The CDR3 runs 14 residues. Between the trimmed V and J ends, which lost 4 bases and 1 base, there was a span of 13 bases. CDR3 loop: CAWTHFPVNYGYTF. The DNA for the CDR3 is TGTGCCTGGACCCATTTCCCAGTTAACTATGGCTACACCTTC.

CDR3 DNA: TGTGCCAGCTCACCAGGACTAGCGGGACTAGATACGCAGTATTTT. Translating gives CASSPGLAGLDTQYF. The chain is built from TRBV18 and TRBJ2-3, with 12 bases aligning to TRBD2. The CDR3 has 15 amino acids. After removal of 2 bases from V and 5 bases from J, the junction contained 2 bases not matched to a gene. The germline V gene has CDR1 KGHSH and CDR2 LQKENI.

Written as DNA, the CDR3 is TGTGCCAGCAGTCCTGTTATAGGCGGGAATGAGCAGTTCTTC. The encoded protein is CASSPVIGGNEQFF. The chain employs TRBV27 and TRBJ2-1; TRBD2 might be the D (5 bases). CDR1 and CDR2 (germline): MNHEY, SMNVEV (reference sequence). V was trimmed by 5 bases and J by 7 bases, leaving 15 bases between them. CDR3 size: 14 residues.